These 27 T cell receptor beta chains came from one sample sequenced in a study of T cell changes during pregnancy in multiple sclerosis. Clones were sequenced by immunoSEQ multiplex PCR, and TCRdb holds only the in-frame ones, with some missing. The data show tens of thousands of clones, around 91% seen once. The source material was CD4+ T cells from peripheral blood mononuclear cells, sampled in the second trimester of pregnancy. Receptors were obtained from a female donor in good health, enrolled as a control in a pregnancy study.

V usage is TRBV27 and J usage is TRBJ2-3; 9 bases agree with TRBD2. The V gene end was trimmed by 4 bases and the J gene end by 5 bases; junction bases not matched to a gene: 13. Germline V CDR1 and CDR2: MNHEY, SMNVEV (reference sequence). The CDR3 sequence is 17 residues long. DNA of the CDR3: TGTGCCAGCAGTTCGATGGAGAGCGGGGGGACCGGAGATACGCAGTATTTT. Its protein is CASSSMESGGTGDTQYF.

The chain uses TRBV30 and TRBJ1-2, with D tentatively TRBD1 (6 bases). Germline assignment: CDR1 GTSNPN and CDR2 SVGIG (reference sequence). The CDR3 is 15 residues long. Trimming left V 3 bases short and J 2 bases short, with 16 bases between. CDR3 loop: CAWRSYRVSNYGYTF. In DNA, the CDR3 is TGTGCCTGGAGGTCTTACAGGGTATCAAACTATGGCTACACCTTC.

The gene calls are TRBV6-5 and TRBJ1-5; D may be TRBD1 (5 bases). The CDR3 loop spans 15 amino acids. V lost 5 bases to trimming and J lost 6 bases, with 17 bases between them. CDR1 is MNHEY and CDR2 is SVGAGI in the germline V gene. In nucleotides, the CDR3 is TGTGCCAGCAGTGTAGATAGGGGACTAGGTCAGCCCCAGCATTTT. Translated: CASSVDRGLGQPQHF.

Notes on this clone: The identical CDR3 is also encoded by other nucleotide sequences in the sample. CDR3: CASSPGGNEQFF. In nucleotides, the CDR3 is TGTGCCAGCTCACCCGGGGGGAATGAGCAGTTCTTC. V usage is TRBV18 and J usage is TRBJ2-1; 7 bases agree with TRBD2. The germline gives CDR1 KGHSH, CDR2 LQKENI. V was pared by 3 bases and J by 7 bases, with 0 bases of the junction left unmatched. CDR3 size: 12 residues. The whole variable domain, filled in from reference TRBV18 and TRBJ2-1, reads NAGVMQNPRHLVRRRGQEARLRCSPMKGHSHVYWYRQLPEEGLKFMVYLQKENIIDESGMPKERFSAEFPKEGPSILRIQQVVRGDSAAYFCASSPGGNEQFFGPGTRLTVL.

The rearrangement joins TRBV6-6 to TRBJ1-1; 7 bases fit TRBD1. Trimming cost V 4 bases and J 7 bases; bases outside gene matches: 9. This CDR3 is 14 amino acids long. Germline V gene data show CDR1 as MNHNY and CDR2 as SVGAGI (reference sequence). DNA of the CDR3: TGTGCCAGCAGTTGGACAGGTTCAGGGCTTGAAGCTTTCTTT. This gives the protein CASSWTGSGLEAFF.

This clone was observed a single time. J is TRBJ2-3 and V is TRBV4-3; TRBD2 aligns across 10 bases. Germline CDR1 and CDR2: LGHNA and YSLEER. V lost 0 bases, J lost 8 bases, and 14 bases stayed unmatched. This CDR3 is built from 18 residues. CDR3 nucleotides: TGCGCCAGCAGCCAAGATTCCCCACTAGCGGGGACAAGGGGTACGCAGTATTTT. Translation: CASSQDSPLAGTRGTQYF.

The rearrangement links TRBV7-2 to TRBJ2-5; D possibly corresponds to TRBD2 (5 bases). The ends were cut back, 1 base at V and 5 bases at J, with 14 bases in the middle. The CDR3 contains 15 residues. CDR1 is SGHTA, CDR2 FQGNSA, per germline. The CDR3 bases are TGTGCCAGCAGCTTAGAGGGCCTAGCCCGGGAGACCCAGTACTTC. It is translated as CASSLEGLARETQYF.

V gene TRBV29-1 combines with J gene TRBJ2-2, with 12 bases aligning to TRBD1. Germline V lookup: CDR1 SQVTM, CDR2 ANQGSEA. The length of the CDR3 is 15 residues. The V segment lost 5 bases and the J segment 7 bases; nucleotides outside the gene matches: 8. CDR3: CSVYPGQGAHGELFF. CDR3 nucleotide sequence: TGCAGCGTTTATCCGGGACAGGGGGCCCACGGGGAGCTGTTTTTT.

V usage is TRBV7-3 and J usage is TRBJ2-3, with a weak D call TRBD2 (6 bases). V was shortened by 2 bases and J by 0 bases, with 12 bases between the two germline ends. CDR1 SGHTA and CDR2 FQGTGA come from the germline V gene. The CDR3 extends over 16 amino acids. The CDR3 loop is CASSLAAGSSTDTQYF. CDR3 nucleotides: TGTGCCAGCAGCTTAGCGGCGGGGTCTAGCACAGATACGCAGTATTTT.

The rearrangement joins TRBV28 to TRBJ1-5, with 12 bases aligning to TRBD1. Germline CDR1 is MDHEN and CDR2 is SYDVKM. Trimming took 1 base from V and 0 from J; bases not matched to a gene: 7. This CDR3 has 19 amino acids. The CDR3 DNA reads as TGTGCCAGCAGTTTATCCGGGACAGGGGGCGGCTATAGCAATCAGCCCCAGCATTTT. This codes for CASSLSGTGGGYSNQPQHF. Full variable domain (outside the CDR3, taken from reference TRBV28 and TRBJ1-5): DVKVTQSSRYLVKRTGEKVFLECVQDMDHENMFWYRQDPGLGLRLIYFSYDVKMKEKGDIPEGYSVSREKKERFSLILESASTNQTSMYLCASSLSGTGGGYSNQPQHFGDGTRLSIL.

This clone was detected only once. CDR3 sequence (DNA): TGTGCCAGCAGCTGGGGCCGGGATACGCAGTATTTT. It specifies CASSWGRDTQYF. The chain has TRBV11-2 and TRBJ2-3; weak D call: TRBD1 (5 bases). This CDR3 contains 12 residues. The germline CDR1 and CDR2 sequences are SGHAT and FQNNGV. V was pared by 4 bases and J by 6 bases, with 8 bases between.

The rearrangement links TRBV7-2 to TRBJ2-5, with a possible D match to TRBD1 (5 bases). The V end lost 5 bases, the J end lost 7 bases, and 8 bases lay between the germline ends. Germline V gives CDR1 SGHTA, CDR2 FQGNSA. The CDR3 extends over 11 amino acids. CDR3 sequence (DNA): TGTGCCAGCAGCGCCCAGGGGACCCAGTACTTC. Its protein is CASSAQGTQYF.

This clone appeared a few times. This chain links TRBV30 with TRBJ1-3, with D uncertain. This CDR3 has 12 amino acids. Germline V CDR1 and CDR2: GTSNPN, SVGIG (reference sequence). The V and J ends lost 1 base and 3 bases respectively, with 4 bases between them. CDR3 amino acids: CAWSGSGNTIYF. The CDR3 nucleotides are TGTGCCTGGAGTGGTAGTGGAAACACCATATATTTT.

A few counts support this clone. The chain carries TRBV7-9 and TRBJ1-1; 7 positions agree with TRBD1. V gave up 5 bases and J gave up 6 bases; unmatched junction bases: 6. This CDR3 region has 13 residues. CDR1 SEHNR and CDR2 FQNEAQ come from the germline V gene (reference sequence). Here the CDR3 DNA reads TGTGCCAGCAGCCCTGGGACAGCTTCTGAAGCTTTCTTT. It is translated as CASSPGTASEAFF.

The chain couples TRBV7-2 to TRBJ1-3, with D uncertain. V gave up 5 bases and J gave up 4 bases, with 9 bases separating them. The CDR3 sequence is 13 residues long. Germline CDR1 is SGHTA and CDR2 is FQGNSA. DNA for the CDR3: TGTGCCAGCAGCCGGGGTGTGGGAAACACCATATATTTT. Its translation: CASSRGVGNTIYF. Full variable domain (missing parts from reference TRBV7-2 and TRBJ1-3): GAGVSQSPSNKVTEKGKDVELRCDPISGHTALYWYRQSLGQGLEFLIYFQGNSAPDKSGLPSDRFSAERTGGSVSTLTIQRTQQEDSAVYLCASSRGVGNTIYFGEGSWLTVV.

This sequence joins TRBV7-9 and TRBJ2-1; possible D gene TRBD2, 6 bases. The CDR3 covers 16 residues. V was trimmed by 2 bases and J by 9 bases, leaving 20 bases between them. The germline CDR1 and CDR2 sequences are SEHNR and FQNEAQ (reference sequence). CDR3 in DNA: TGTGCCAGCAGCTTAACCGGGACTCCAGAATCCAGTGAGCAGTTCTTC. Amino acids: CASSLTGTPESSEQFF.

The V gene is TRBV18, the J gene TRBJ1-1; D possibly corresponds to TRBD1 (5 bases). The CDR3 length is 14 residues. V dropped 6 bases and J dropped 8 bases, with 19 bases sitting between them. The germline V gene encodes CDR1 KGHSH and CDR2 LQKENI. In nucleotides, the CDR3 is TGTGCCAGCTCCCTCGACAGCCGTCTTATGGAAGCTTTCTTT. Its protein product is CASSLDSRLMEAFF.

This chain links TRBV4-2 with TRBJ2-3, with D possibly TRBD1 on 6 matching bases. CDR1 LGHNA and CDR2 YNFKEQ come from the germline V gene. V lost 6 bases to trimming and J lost 3 bases, with 13 bases between them. The length of the CDR3 is 14 residues. CDR3 residues: CASSPTGNTDTQYF. The DNA for the CDR3 is TGTGCCAGCAGTCCAACAGGGAATACAGATACGCAGTATTTT.

This chain uses TRBV7-9 with TRBJ2-7, with D possibly being TRBD1 (6 bases). CDR1 is SEHNR, CDR2 FQNEAQ, per germline (reference sequence). The CDR3 runs to 16 residues. Trimming removed 3 bases at V and 0 bases at J, with 15 bases between. The CDR3 spells CASSFSTGPSSYEQYF. The DNA for the CDR3 is TGTGCCAGCAGCTTTTCGACAGGTCCAAGCTCCTACGAGCAGTACTTC.

This clone was seen just once. V usage is TRBV9 and J usage is TRBJ1-1; possible D gene TRBD1, 6 bases. Germline lookup yields CDR1 SGDLS and CDR2 YYNGEE. The CDR3 spans 16 residues. V dropped 0 bases and J dropped 4 bases, with 16 bases sitting between them. The CDR3 loop is CASSVGSSRGITEAFF. CDR3 sequence (DNA): TGTGCCAGCAGCGTAGGATCCTCCAGGGGCATCACTGAAGCTTTCTTT.

V and J are TRBV30 and TRBJ1-5; D is unclear. V lost 3 bases, J lost 6 bases, and 18 bases lay in between. The CDR3 length is 15 residues. Germline V gives CDR1 GTSNPN, CDR2 SVGIG (reference sequence). For the CDR3, the DNA is TGTGCCTGGAGCCCCGGACTTCAGCGGGGTCAGCCCCAGCATTTT. Translation: CAWSPGLQRGQPQHF.

The chain links TRBV2 to TRBJ2-6; D is unclear. Germline V gene data show CDR1 as SNHLY and CDR2 as FYNNEI. The length of the CDR3 is 16 residues. V was clipped by 1 base and J by 4 bases, with 11 bases between them. CDR3 nucleotides: TGTGCCAGCAGTGAAGGTAGAGTAACCGGGGCCAACGTCCTGACTTTC. It codes for CASSEGRVTGANVLTF.

CDR3 sequence reads: CASSPDRAGAKNIQYF. The CDR3 nucleotides are TGTGCCAGCAGCCCCGACAGGGCTGGGGCCAAAAACATTCAGTACTTC. V usage is TRBV6-6 and J usage is TRBJ2-4, with 7 nucleotides matching TRBD1. The V gene's germline CDR1 is MNHNY and CDR2 SVGAGI (reference sequence). The CDR3 consists of 16 residues. V lost 6 bases and J lost 1; bases outside the gene matches: 9.

This rearrangement joins TRBV7-6 to TRBJ2-7; D is possibly TRBD1 (6 bases). The CDR3 length is 15 residues. CDR1 SGHVS and CDR2 FNYEAQ come from the germline V gene. Trimming removed 6 bases at V and 3 bases at J, with 18 bases between. The DNA of the CDR3 is TGTGCCAGCAGTCGAGGCAGCGACAGGATCTACGAGCAGTACTTC. Residues: CASSRGSDRIYEQYF.

The V and J genes are TRBV7-2 and TRBJ2-1; 7 bases line up with TRBD1. V shed 5 bases and J 6 bases; nucleotides not matched to a gene: 10. The CDR3 sequence is 15 residues long. From germline, CDR1 is SGHTA and CDR2 FQGNSA. CDR3 coding DNA: TGTGCCAGCAGCCGCCGCCGACAGGGAGTCAATGAGCAGTTCTTC. It translates to CASSRRRQGVNEQFF.

The chain couples TRBV15 to TRBJ2-1, with 7 nucleotides matching TRBD2. This CDR3 comprises 14 residues. V shed 2 bases, J shed 12 bases, and the junction held 10 bases outside the gene matches. In germline, CDR1 is LNHNV, CDR2 YYDKDF (reference sequence). CDR3 in DNA: TGTGCCACCAGCAGAACGGGGGGTGTTGACGTGCAGTTCTTC. It specifies CATSRTGGVDVQFF.

The rearrangement joins TRBV15 to TRBJ1-2; D is ambiguous. CDR3 length: 13 residues. The germline V and J ends were trimmed by 3 bases and 1 base, with 6 bases remaining between them. CDR1 and CDR2 (germline): LNHNV, YYDKDF (reference sequence). The CDR3 region is CATSSYYNYGYTF. CDR3 in DNA: TGTGCCACCAGCAGTTACTATAACTATGGCTACACCTTC.